The source of this T cell receptor beta chain is a study of blood T cell repertoires in COVID-19 (TCRdb year 2020). Notes on the research overall: The collaborator samples originated in the United States, Italy and Spain and spanned the acute and convalescent phases of COVID-19. A freely available public database, intended as a resource for researchers studying the immune response to SARS-CoV-2, is where the repertoires were released. The dataset comprised deeply sampled blood TCRbeta repertoires from subjects exposed to, actively infected with, or recovered from COVID-19. The samples were drawn from two sources: the first 160 participants of the ongoing ImmuneRACE study, and some 1,300 subjects contributed by 6 global collaborators. The prospective study material was composed of cDNA or gDNA derived from T cells, B-cell-depleted T cells, or PBMCs. Where available, HLA class I and class II types were obtained from metadata supplied by the sample provider rather than from assay-based typing. The sample metadata nearly always contained a de-identified subject ID, COVID-19 status, age in years and sex. What the authors observed across the whole study: How much clinical and demographic metadata was included differed by source and by participant, and the metadata was provided uncurated.

TCRbeta CDR3 regions were amplified from genomic DNA using the immunoSEQ Assay, a bias-controlled multiplex PCR. The paper's data handling went like this. Within the assay, amplification of reference gene primers was used to estimate how many nucleated cells each sample contained. To quantify the absolute abundance of each unique TCRbeta CDR3 rearrangement, sequence reads were collapsed and filtered. For each sample, productive Simpson clonality was calculated by taking the square root of Simpson's diversity index across productive rearrangements. This immuneACCESS table, as held by TCRdb, lists in-frame sequences with V and J called but not all clones. Of the missing ones, under half trace to an unresolved V gene in checked studies; the others have no known cause. V and J calls and clone size are as listed in that table; D and trimming were resolved from the DNA. This sample gives approximately 300,000 clones in total; 86% of them show up just once. The ten most abundant clones make up under 2% of the sample.

Of note for this clone: The specificity of this receptor is unknown. Base quality data are lacking; no much larger clone is found one base away.

Inclusive of the bounding cysteine and phenylalanine, the CDR3 is 14 residues long. The sequence is cut down to CDR3 DNA, 42 bases in frame from base 1. The germline ends are 11 bases apart after V is trimmed by 8 bases and J by 1 base. Per the germline V gene, MDHEN is the CDR1 and SYDVKM is the CDR2. Each collaborating institution followed its own protocols to collect whole blood in K2EDTA tubes. For TCRbeta analysis, collaborators shipped samples in one of three forms: frozen whole blood, isolated PBMCs, or DNA extracted from either of those sample types. Specimen: peripheral blood. The chain is encoded by TRBV28 joined to TRBJ1-4, and TRBD1 may be the D gene, going by 6 matching bases. The receptor's source is a woman between 50 and 59 years old with acute or convalescent COVID-19. The CDR3 here reads CASGVGGTNEKLFF. The bases are TGTGCCAGCGGAGTAGGGGGAACTAATGAAAAACTGTTTTTT. When the CDR3 is completed using the reference TRBV28 and TRBJ1-4 genes on either side, the full variable domain is DVKVTQSSRYLVKRTGEKVFLECVQDMDHENMFWYRQDPGLGLRLIYFSYDVKMKEKGDIPEGYSVSREKKERFSLILESASTNQTSMYLCASGVGGTNEKLFFGSGTQLSVL.